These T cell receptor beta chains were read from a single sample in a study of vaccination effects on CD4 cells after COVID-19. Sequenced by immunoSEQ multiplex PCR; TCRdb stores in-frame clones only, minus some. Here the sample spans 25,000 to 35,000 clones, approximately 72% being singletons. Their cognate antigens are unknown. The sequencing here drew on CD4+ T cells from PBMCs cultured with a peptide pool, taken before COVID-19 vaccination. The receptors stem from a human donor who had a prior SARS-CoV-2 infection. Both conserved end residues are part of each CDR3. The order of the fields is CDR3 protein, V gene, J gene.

CASSFGGNQPQHF,TRBV5-1,TRBJ1-5
CASNPTGTSEETQYF,TRBV6-5,TRBJ2-5
CASSSQGHEQYF,TRBV5-1,TRBJ2-7
CSASTHTQYF,TRBV20-1,TRBJ2-3
CASMPSLTNEQFF,TRBV2,TRBJ2-1
CASSPGTDYSGNTIYF,TRBV3-1/TRBV3-2,TRBJ1-3
CASSQPAGGSGETQYF,TRBV7-9,TRBJ2-5
CASSALAVDEQFF,TRBV5-1,TRBJ2-1
CASSDVVDTGEKLFF,TRBV25-1,TRBJ1-4
CASSQAPSWDRIEQYF,TRBV4-3,TRBJ2-7
CAWSVSLQETQYF,TRBV30,TRBJ2-5
CASSPAPGSGSYNEQFF,TRBV7-9,TRBJ2-1
CASSQQGIHEQYF,TRBV5-4,TRBJ2-7
CASSPNIGSGNTIYF,TRBV3-1/TRBV3-2,TRBJ1-3
CASRLAVNTGELFF,TRBV7-2,TRBJ2-2
CASSQTNPRGYYEQYF,TRBV7-9,TRBJ2-7
CASSVGGTFNEQFF,TRBV5-1,TRBJ2-1
CASRVDRVVYGYTF,TRBV6-5,TRBJ1-2
CASNRGGSYNEQFF,TRBV2,TRBJ2-1
CASGLRDTDTQYF,TRBV12-5,TRBJ2-3
CATSRDRGGYTDTQYF,TRBV15,TRBJ2-3
CATSDPLGIFQEQFF,TRBV24-1,TRBJ2-1
CATSRDNGELFF,TRBV15,TRBJ2-2
CASSLGDRDDEQFF,TRBV7-9,TRBJ2-1
CASSLGGPSGSTDTQYF,TRBV7-3,TRBJ2-3
CASSLALGVNYGYTF,TRBV7-8,TRBJ1-2
CASSLRQGYTDTQYF,TRBV5-1,TRBJ2-3
CASSLLVPLPQHF,TRBV12-3/TRBV12-4,TRBJ1-5
CASSDPRVRGGTDTQYF,TRBV5-4,TRBJ2-3
CASSQRLINYGYTF,TRBV3-1/TRBV3-2,TRBJ1-2
CASSLGTGGYYEQYF,TRBV7-6,TRBJ2-7
CASSQVADTQYF,TRBV3-1/TRBV3-2,TRBJ2-3
CASSYSQGGNQPQHF,TRBV6-5,TRBJ1-5
CASSLPTGGYGYTF,TRBV5-6,TRBJ1-2
CASQDRSGAYEQYF,TRBV19,TRBJ2-7
CASSTRTSGRQLPYEQYF,TRBV5-6,TRBJ2-7
CASSLEGSGNTIYF,TRBV5-1,TRBJ1-3
CASSRRQSSYNEQFF,TRBV5-5,TRBJ2-1
CASSLSHSGSGELFF,TRBV7-3,TRBJ2-2
CASSLGQGEEPQHF,TRBV5-1,TRBJ1-5
CAAARTGHSTDTQYF,TRBV4-3,TRBJ2-3
CASTTLGNSPLHF,TRBV7-8,TRBJ1-6
CASSLARATNEKLFF,TRBV7-6,TRBJ1-4
CASSLDGTGLNEKLFF,TRBV7-9,TRBJ1-4
CASTRGRTDTQYF,TRBV6-5,TRBJ2-3
CASSQGAARALYNEQFF,TRBV4-1,TRBJ2-1
CASSSGPYNSPLHF,TRBV6-5,TRBJ1-6
CASSYEGWTEAFF,TRBV6-2/TRBV6-3,TRBJ1-1
CSGGEEYEQYF,TRBV29-1,TRBJ2-7
CASSGTDQHFGEQYF,TRBV9,TRBJ2-7
CASSLTGGNTEAFF,TRBV6-5,TRBJ1-1
CASSRRTSGTNEQFF,TRBV27,TRBJ2-1
CASSLLAGGADYGYTF,TRBV7-6,TRBJ1-2
CASSLEAAASGRYEQYF,TRBV11-3,TRBJ2-7
CASRKAAGHEQFF,TRBV6-5,TRBJ2-1
CASSLYQGPQGDIQYF,TRBV28,TRBJ2-4
CASSWTSSSTDTQYF,TRBV7-6,TRBJ2-3
CASSQVSSGGFETQYF,TRBV6-6,TRBJ2-5
CAISVGQGIRNEQFF,TRBV10-3,TRBJ2-1
CASSLAPAGGFTDTQYF,TRBV7-2,TRBJ2-3